The 4 T cell receptor beta chains listed next were all sequenced from one sample in a study of T cell responses to AZD1222 COVID-19 vaccine. This table comes from immunoSEQ multiplex PCR, and its TCRdb copy is limited to in-frame clones, with some not included. The sample yields around 97,000 clones, over 75% seen once. The specimen comprised peripheral blood, sampled on day 0 of AZD1222 vaccination. The receptors here all came from an adult in good health.

The chain combines TRBV28 with TRBJ2-3; the D gene is possibly TRBD2 (6 bases). Between the trimmed V and J ends, which lost 0 bases and 2 bases, there was a span of 9 bases. The germline V gene has CDR1 MDHEN and CDR2 SYDVKM. The CDR3 spans 15 residues. CDR3 region: CASSLWAGSTDTQYF. CDR3 sequence (DNA): TGTGCCAGCAGTTTATGGGCGGGATCCACAGATACGCAGTATTTT.

The V call is TRBV19, the J call TRBJ1-2; possibly TRBD1 for D (6 bases). The CDR3 consists of 13 residues. V was cut by 6 bases and J by 6 bases, with 14 bases left in between. Germline V gene data show CDR1 as LNHDA and CDR2 as SQIVND (reference sequence). CDR3 protein: CASRSTGLHGYTF. DNA for the CDR3: TGTGCCAGTAGGTCGACAGGCCTCCATGGCTACACCTTC.

The V and J genes are TRBV11-1 and TRBJ2-7; the match to TRBD2 covers 12 bases. Germline lookup yields CDR1 SGHAT and CDR2 FQDESV (reference sequence). The CDR3 spans 15 residues. The V and J ends lost 5 bases and 4 bases, in that order; junction bases with no gene match: 6. As DNA, the CDR3 is TGTGCCAGCAGCCCACTAGCGGGGGGACCGTACGAGCAGTACTTC. Its protein is CASSPLAGGPYEQYF.

V usage is TRBV29-1 and J usage is TRBJ2-1, with 7 positions matching TRBD2. From germline, CDR1 is SQVTM and CDR2 ANQGSEA. Trimming cost V 3 bases and J 3 bases; bases outside gene matches: 8. The CDR3 has 15 amino acids. The CDR3: CSVELGLGLYNEQFF. Written as DNA, the CDR3 is TGCAGCGTTGAGTTAGGACTAGGCCTCTACAATGAGCAGTTCTTC.